A selection of T cell receptor beta chains follows, all from one sample in a study of blood T cell repertoires in COVID-19. Profiled with immunoSEQ multiplex PCR; TCRdb holds only in-frame clones, not every one. In the table there are 320,000 or so clones, around 90% of which are singletons. Material for sequencing was PBMCs or T cells enriched from blood (not recorded which). These receptors all come from a man in his 60s who had recovered from COVID-19. Both conserved end residues are part of each CDR3. Each record gives: V gene, CDR3 protein.

>TRBV5-1
CASSPQAVGRGANVLTF
>TRBV5-6
CASSRDRVDEQYF
>TRBV5-1
CASSPRGGAYNEQFF
>TRBV7-2
CASSTTGGAYEQYF
>TRBV11-2
CASSDIAGGPHEQYF
>TRBV7-2
CASSSWTSGQETQYF
>TRBV10-3
CAISDRLAIYEQYF
>TRBV28
CASRTGGGMYQETQYF
>TRBV11-2
CASSARDSRIGDTQYF
>TRBV29-1
CSVQSGTGPEAFF
>TRBV5-1
CASSLRQGAGKTEAFF
>TRBV5-1
CASSSGQGSDEQYF
>TRBV7-9
CASSLEGGPEETQYF
>TRBV5-1
CASSLGTGRISGNTIYF
>TRBV14
CASSIGDTQYF
>TRBV5-1
CASSFRQGNTEAFF